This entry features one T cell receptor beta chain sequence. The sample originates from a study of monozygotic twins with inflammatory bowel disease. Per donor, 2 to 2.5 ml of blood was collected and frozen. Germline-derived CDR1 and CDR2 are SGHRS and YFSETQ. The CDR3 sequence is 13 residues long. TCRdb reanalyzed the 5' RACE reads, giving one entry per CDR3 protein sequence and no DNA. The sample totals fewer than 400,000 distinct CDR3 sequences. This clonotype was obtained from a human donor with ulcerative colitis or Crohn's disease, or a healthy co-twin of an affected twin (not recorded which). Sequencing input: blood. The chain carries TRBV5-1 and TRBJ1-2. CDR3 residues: CASSEVVNYGYTF.